These 18 T cell receptor beta chains were all obtained from the same sample, sequenced in a study of T-cell memory formation after mild COVID-19 (dated by TCRdb to the early 2020s). Library preparation used 5' RACE. Sequencing took place on an Illumina NovaSeq 6000. TCRdb reprocessed the public reads (quality trimming at Q25 with fastp, clone calling with MiXCR) and kept in-frame beta chains. When rows share a CDR3 protein, they turn into one entry using the most common DNA and genes. The sample table holds roughly 400,000 distinct CDR3 sequences, of which about 17% were seen once. The ten largest clonotypes hold 20% to 25% of the sample. Sequencing used PBMCs or a T cell subset sorted from them (not recorded which). The source of these receptors is a man aged 18 to 29 who had mild COVID-19 (a few samples of this study predate the infection). The sample titles of this study are shuffled in the database, so cell type and time point are left out; the donor was told from shared clones.

This clonotype was detected a few times. This chain joins TRBV6-5 and TRBJ1-2, with D tentatively TRBD1 (5 bases). Germline CDR1 MNHEY, CDR2 SVGAGI. The CDR3 has 13 residues. With 2 bases removed from V and 7 bases from J, the gap between germline ends came to 11 bases. The CDR3 bases are TGTGCCAGCAGTTACGGGGGGTGGTCTGGCTACACCTTC. The encoded protein is CASSYGGWSGYTF.

This clonotype has only a few counts. At one end the junction does not follow the germline gene, possibly because of a read error. The chain couples TRBV20-1 to TRBJ2-5, with D tentatively TRBD1 or TRBD2 (5 bases each). The CDR3 has 15 residues. CDR1 and CDR2 (germline): DFQATT, SNEGSKA (reference sequence). The CDR3 DNA is TGCAGTGCTAAGGACCCGGGACGGTATCAAGACACCCAGTACTTC. Its translation is CSAKDPGRYQDTQYF.

The chain carries TRBV7-2 and TRBJ2-3; D uncertain. Germline assignment: CDR1 SGHTA and CDR2 FQGNSA. The V end lost 2 bases, the J end lost 3 bases, and 6 bases lay between the germline ends. The CDR3 sequence is 13 residues long. CDR3 in amino acids: CASSLWLTDTQYF. The CDR3 nucleotides read TGTGCCAGCAGCTTATGGCTGACAGATACGCAGTATTTT.

The V and J genes are TRBV7-2 and TRBJ1-2, with no clear D. V was cut by 3 bases and J by 4 bases, with 12 bases left in between. Per the germline V gene, CDR1 is SGHTA and CDR2 is FQGNSA. This CDR3 comprises 14 residues. CDR3 DNA sequence: TGTGCCAGCAGCTTTTTTAGCGGGTCCTATGGCTACACCTTC. Encoded protein: CASSFFSGSYGYTF.

This chain links TRBV7-3 with TRBJ2-3; 12 bases line up with TRBD2. Losses at the gene ends were 8 bases for V and 2 bases for J; bases not matched to a gene: 5. Germline V gene data show CDR1 as SGHTA and CDR2 as FQGTGA. The CDR3 consists of 15 residues. CDR3 bases: TGTGCCAGCGGCCTAGCGGGGGGGCCCACAGATACGCAGTATTTT. Encoded protein: CASGLAGGPTDTQYF.

This chain links TRBV4-3 with TRBJ2-5, with a tentative D call TRBD1 (6 bases). In germline, CDR1 is LGHNA, CDR2 YSLEER. V lost 2 bases, J lost 0 bases, and 10 bases lay in between. The CDR3 consists of 15 residues. The CDR3 loop reads CASSQSQGYQETQYF. CDR3 nucleotide sequence: TGCGCCAGCAGCCAATCACAGGGCTACCAAGAGACCCAGTACTTC.

This clonotype has at least ten counts. The chain couples TRBV12-3 or TRBV12-4 to TRBJ2-3; no firm D call. Trimming removed 6 bases from V and 4 bases from J, with 11 bases in between. The CDR3 sequence is 13 residues long. The CDR3 spells CASSPRWADTQYF. The DNA for the CDR3 is TGTGCCAGCAGCCCACGGTGGGCAGATACGCAGTATTTT.

V gene TRBV7-9 combines with J gene TRBJ2-1; D possibly corresponds to TRBD1 (6 bases). V was pared by 2 bases and J by 5 bases, with 13 bases between. The germline gives CDR1 SEHNR, CDR2 FQNEAQ (reference sequence). The CDR3 totals 15 residues. In DNA form, the CDR3 reads TGTGCCAGCAGCTTATGGCAGGGGCGAAACAATGAGCAGTTCTTC. It yields the protein CASSLWQGRNNEQFF.

This chain links TRBV30 with TRBJ2-3; the D call may be TRBD1 or TRBD2 (6 bases each). The CDR3 loop spans 12 amino acids. Germline CDR1 is GTSNPN and CDR2 is SVGIG (reference sequence). V lost 5 bases and J 4 bases, leaving 10 bases between the germline ends. CDR3 protein: CAWEGGSDTQYF. As DNA, the CDR3 is TGTGCCTGGGAGGGGGGCTCAGATACGCAGTATTTT.

This clonotype was recorded a few times. The chain employs TRBV2 and TRBJ2-4; possible D gene TRBD1, 6 bases. Germline loops: CDR1 SNHLY, CDR2 FYNNEI. V was shortened by 10 bases and J by 4 bases, with 11 bases between the two germline ends. This CDR3 has 12 amino acids. CDR3 region: CAIEQGKNIQYF. The CDR3 DNA reads as TGTGCCATTGAACAGGGTAAAAACATTCAGTACTTC.

The chain uses TRBV7-2 and TRBJ2-2, with 9 nucleotides matching TRBD2. The CDR3 is 15 residues long. J gave up 7 bases and V 1 base, and 4 bases lay outside the gene matches. Per the germline V gene, CDR1 is SGHTA and CDR2 is FQGNSA. For the CDR3, the DNA is TGTGCCAGCAGCTTAGTTGGTAGCGGGGGCGGGGAGCTGTTTTTT. It is translated as CASSLVGSGGGELFF.

This clonotype showed up just a few times. The chain uses TRBV9 and TRBJ1-2; 9 bases match TRBD1. The CDR3 is 15 amino acids. V lost 1 base to trimming and J lost 6 bases; unmatched junction nucleotides: 7. From germline, CDR1 is SGDLS and CDR2 YYNGEE. The chain's CDR3 is CASSVTQGARDGYTF. In DNA form, the CDR3 reads TGTGCCAGCAGCGTAACACAGGGGGCGCGGGATGGCTACACCTTC.

This clonotype was seen only a few times. This sequence joins TRBV12-3 or TRBV12-4 and TRBJ1-1; 9 bases are shared with TRBD1. The CDR3 sequence is 14 residues long. V lost 3 bases, J lost 6 bases, and 5 bases stayed unmatched. CDR3 bases: TGTGCCAGCAGTTTGGGACAGGGAGAGGCTGAAGCTTTCTTT. Amino acids: CASSLGQGEAEAFF.

The chain employs TRBV6-5 and TRBJ2-3; TRBD1 matches at 12 bases. From germline, CDR1 is MNHEY and CDR2 SVGAGI. The ends lost 4 bases at V and 5 bases at J; junction bases unmatched: 7. The CDR3 runs to 16 residues. The CDR3 DNA reads TGTGCCAGCAGTTCACCGGGACAGGGGGCTTTAGATACGCAGTATTTT. Translation gives CASSSPGQGALDTQYF.

There are a few counts of this clonotype. The chain links TRBV7-2 to TRBJ2-1; 9 positions agree with TRBD1. The CDR3 is made up of 16 amino acids. Looked up from germline, CDR1 is SGHTA and CDR2 is FQGNSA. The ends lost 4 bases at V and 6 bases at J; junction bases unmatched: 10. As DNA, the CDR3 is TGTGCCAGCAGCTCACAGGGGGCAGTTGTAGGCAATGAGCAGTTCTTC. This translates into CASSSQGAVVGNEQFF.

This clonotype turned up a few times. This chain connects TRBV24-1 to TRBJ2-5; the D gene is possibly TRBD2 (5 bases). The CDR3 contains 14 residues. CDR1 and CDR2 (germline): KGHDR, SFDVKD. V was pared by 4 bases and J by 5 bases, with 13 bases between. The CDR3 reads CATSDSLGGETQYF. CDR3 DNA: TGTGCCACCAGTGACTCCTTAGGCGGGGAGACCCAGTACTTC.

The chain recombines TRBV24-1 with TRBJ1-5, with TRBD1 matching over 7 bases. CDR3 length equals 14 residues. The V gene end was trimmed by 10 bases and the J gene end by 4 bases; junction bases not matched to a gene: 9. Germline V gene lookup returns CDR1 KGHDR and CDR2 SFDVKD. This CDR3 reads CATDPDRPNQPQHF. CDR3 sequence (DNA): TGTGCCACGGACCCGGACAGGCCAAATCAGCCCCAGCATTTT.

This clonotype was seen a few times. This chain uses TRBV5-1 with TRBJ1-6, with no clear D. V was cut by 4 bases and J by 5 bases, with 7 bases left in between. Germline V gene sequence: CDR1 SGHRS, CDR2 YFSETQ. This CDR3 has 13 amino acids. The CDR3 bases are TGCGCCAGCAGCACGGATGATAATTCACCCCTCCACTTT. It translates to CASSTDDNSPLHF.